These 13 T cell receptor beta chains were sequenced from one sample in a study of blood T cell repertoires in COVID-19. The table came from immunoSEQ multiplex PCR; TCRdb's copy has only in-frame clones and leaves some out. The data contain under 15,000 clones, 73% of them seen just once; the ten biggest clones take up around 31%. Sequencing was done on a sample of peripheral blood. These receptors came from a human donor in a cohort sampled during active COVID-19.

V gene TRBV5-1 combines with J gene TRBJ1-4; 8 bases match TRBD1. V gave up 0 bases and J gave up 6 bases; unmatched junction bases: 1. The CDR3 has 14 amino acids. Germline V gene data show CDR1 as SGHRS and CDR2 as YFSETQ. Here the CDR3 DNA reads TGCGCCAGCAGCTTGGAGGACAGGGATGAAAAACTGTTTTTT. Its protein product is CASSLEDRDEKLFF.

This clone showed up just a few times. This rearrangement joins TRBV27 to TRBJ2-7; no clear D gene. This CDR3 is built from 18 residues. The germline gives CDR1 MNHEY, CDR2 SMNVEV (reference sequence). V lost 5 bases, J lost 6 bases, and 29 bases lay in between. CDR3 nucleotides: TGTGCCAGCAGTCCTCGACTTCCCCCGGGTCCTTCGGCCTCCGAGCAGTACTTC. Encoded protein: CASSPRLPPGPSASEQYF.

J is TRBJ2-7 and V is TRBV7-9; 8 positions agree with TRBD1. This CDR3 has 13 residues. Per germline, CDR1 SEHNR and CDR2 FQNEAQ (reference sequence). Trimming at V came to 5 bases and at J to 7 bases, leaving 7 bases not matched to a gene. The CDR3 region is CASSQDRGREQYF. The CDR3, as DNA: TGTGCCAGCAGCCAAGACAGGGGTCGGGAGCAGTACTTC.

This sequence joins TRBV2 and TRBJ1-4, with D unclear. CDR3 length: 15 amino acids. Per the germline V gene, CDR1 is SNHLY and CDR2 is FYNNEI. V was shortened by 6 bases and J by 4 bases, with 15 bases between the two germline ends. CDR3 loop: CASSPEGGVNEKLFF. DNA of the CDR3: TGTGCCAGCAGCCCAGAGGGCGGAGTTAATGAAAAACTGTTTTTT.

The chain carries TRBV7-2 and TRBJ2-7; D might be TRBD2 (5 bases). Germline-derived CDR1 and CDR2 are SGHTA and FQGNSA. Trimming left V 1 base short and J 2 bases short, with 6 bases between. The CDR3 extends over 13 amino acids. This chain's CDR3 is CASSLERTYEQYF. CDR3 in DNA: TGTGCCAGCAGCTTAGAGCGGACCTACGAGCAGTACTTC. The full variable domain, its missing parts supplied by reference TRBV7-2 and TRBJ2-7, is GAGVSQSPSNKVTEKGKDVELRCDPISGHTALYWYRQSLGQGLEFLIYFQGNSAPDKSGLPSDRFSAERTGGSVSTLTIQRTQQEDSAVYLCASSLERTYEQYFGPGTRLTVT.

This chain uses TRBV6-6 with TRBJ1-5, with D maybe TRBD1 (6 bases). Per the germline V gene, CDR1 is MNHNY and CDR2 is SVGAGI (reference sequence). Trimming took off 5 bases at V and 6 bases at J, with 17 bases between the two ends. The CDR3 extends over 15 amino acids. The CDR3 nucleotides read TGTGCCAGCAGTCGCCGTCGGGGGGCTAGTCAGCCCCAGCATTTT. Amino acids: CASSRRRGASQPQHF.

The gene calls are TRBV4-1 and TRBJ2-3; 11 nucleotides agree with TRBD2. With V trimmed by 3 bases and J by 0 bases, 14 bases remained unmatched. This CDR3 spans 20 amino acids. Per the germline V gene, CDR1 is MGHRA and CDR2 is YSYEKL. CDR3 sequence reads: CASSQRQGLRLAGSTDTQYF. CDR3 coding DNA: TGCGCCAGCAGCCAGCGACAGGGGCTACGACTAGCGGGGAGCACAGATACGCAGTATTTT.

This clone occurred once. This sequence joins TRBV18 and TRBJ2-6, with D tentatively TRBD2 (6 bases). The CDR3 sequence is 14 residues long. Germline assignment: CDR1 KGHSH and CDR2 LQKENI. V lost 6 bases, J lost 5 bases, and 11 bases lay in between. CDR3 protein: CASSSGGRANVLTF. CDR3 bases: TGTGCCAGCTCTAGCGGTGGAAGGGCCAACGTCCTGACTTTC.

There are a few counts of this clone. V and J are TRBV11-2 and TRBJ2-5; D remains unclear. Deletions cut 5 bases from V and 1 base from J, with 11 bases between. This CDR3 comprises 14 residues. The V gene's germline CDR1 is SGHAT and CDR2 FQNNGV. The CDR3 nucleotides are TGTGCCAGCAGCGCATACTCTACCCAAGAGACCCAGTACTTC. It translates to CASSAYSTQETQYF.

The chain links TRBV19 to TRBJ1-5; D might be TRBD1 (6 bases). Deletions cut 5 bases from V and 6 bases from J, with 11 bases between. The germline gives CDR1 LNHDA, CDR2 SQIVND (reference sequence). CDR3 size: 13 residues. The CDR3 loop is CASSRDTLQPQHF. In DNA form, the CDR3 reads TGTGCCAGTAGTCGGGACACGCTTCAGCCCCAGCATTTT.

This clone is classed as medium-sized (0.01 to 0.1%). The V gene is TRBV29-1, the J gene TRBJ2-7; 9 bases agree with TRBD1. Trimming cost V 3 bases and J 3 bases; bases outside gene matches: 15. Germline CDR1 and CDR2: SQVTM and ANQGSEA. This CDR3 is built from 17 residues. The CDR3 bases are TGCAGCGTTGACAAAAGGGCGGGACAGGGACCGATCTACGAGCAGTACTTC. It encodes CSVDKRAGQGPIYEQYF.

This clone has only a few counts. This sequence joins TRBV28 and TRBJ2-7; D remains unclear. This CDR3 contains 13 residues. Germline lookup yields CDR1 MDHEN and CDR2 SYDVKM. Trimming cost V 6 bases and J 6 bases, with 15 bases left between them. The CDR3 spells CASSLESPPEQYF. CDR3 DNA sequence: TGTGCCAGCAGCTTAGAGTCCCCTCCCGAGCAGTACTTC.

There are a few counts of this clone. The chain joins TRBV5-6 to TRBJ2-3; 11 positions agree with TRBD1. The V segment lost 5 bases and the J segment 4 bases; nucleotides outside the gene matches: 9. Germline V lookup: CDR1 SGHDT, CDR2 YYEEEE. This CDR3 is 16 amino acids long. CDR3 region: CASRPGTGGRADTQYF. CDR3 nucleotide sequence: TGTGCCAGCAGACCCGGGACAGGGGGTCGGGCAGATACGCAGTATTTT.